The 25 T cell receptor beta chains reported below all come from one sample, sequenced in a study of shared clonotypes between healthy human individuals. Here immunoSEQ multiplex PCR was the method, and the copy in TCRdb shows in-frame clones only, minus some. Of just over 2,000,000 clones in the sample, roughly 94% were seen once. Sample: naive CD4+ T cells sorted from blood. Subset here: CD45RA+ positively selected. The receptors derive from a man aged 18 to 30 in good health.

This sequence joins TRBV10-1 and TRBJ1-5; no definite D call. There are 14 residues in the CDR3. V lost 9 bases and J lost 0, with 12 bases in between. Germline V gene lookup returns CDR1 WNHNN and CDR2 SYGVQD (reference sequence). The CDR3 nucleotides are TGCGCCAGTGGTCTTGGGGATAGCAATCAGCCCCAGCATTTT. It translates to CASGLGDSNQPQHF.

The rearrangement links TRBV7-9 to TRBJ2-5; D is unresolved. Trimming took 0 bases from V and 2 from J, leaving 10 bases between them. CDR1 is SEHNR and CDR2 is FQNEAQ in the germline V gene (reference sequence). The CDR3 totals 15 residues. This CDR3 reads CASSLARGVQETQYF. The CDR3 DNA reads TGTGCCAGCAGCTTAGCCCGCGGAGTACAAGAGACCCAGTACTTC.

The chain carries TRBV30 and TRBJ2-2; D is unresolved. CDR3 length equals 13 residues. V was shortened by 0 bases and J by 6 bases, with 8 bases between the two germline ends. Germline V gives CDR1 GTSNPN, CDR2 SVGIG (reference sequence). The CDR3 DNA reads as TGTGCCTGGAGTGTAGGGCTAGCCGGGGAGCTGTTTTTT. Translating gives CAWSVGLAGELFF.

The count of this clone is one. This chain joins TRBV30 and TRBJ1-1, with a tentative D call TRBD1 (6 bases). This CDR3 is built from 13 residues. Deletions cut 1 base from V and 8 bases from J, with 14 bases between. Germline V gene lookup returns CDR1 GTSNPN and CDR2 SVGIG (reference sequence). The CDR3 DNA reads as TGTGCCTGGAGTGGATTCTACGACAGGGAAGCTTTCTTT. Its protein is CAWSGFYDREAFF.

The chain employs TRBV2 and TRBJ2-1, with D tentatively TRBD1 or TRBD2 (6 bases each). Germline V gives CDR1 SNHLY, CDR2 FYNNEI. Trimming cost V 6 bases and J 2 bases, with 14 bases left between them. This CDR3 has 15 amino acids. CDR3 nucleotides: TGTGCCAGCAGGAAGGGGGGATTCACCTACAATGAGCAGTTCTTC. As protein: CASRKGGFTYNEQFF. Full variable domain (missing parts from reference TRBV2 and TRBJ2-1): EPEVTQTPSHQVTQMGQEVILRCVPISNHLYFYWYRQILGQKVEFLVSFYNNEISEKSEIFDDQFSVERPDGSNFTLKIRSTKLEDSAMYFCASRKGGFTYNEQFFGPGTRLTVL.

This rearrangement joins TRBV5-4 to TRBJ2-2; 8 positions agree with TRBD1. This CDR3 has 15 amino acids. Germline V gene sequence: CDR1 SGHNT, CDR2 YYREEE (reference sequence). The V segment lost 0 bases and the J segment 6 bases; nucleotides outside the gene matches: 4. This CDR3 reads CASSLGQGSAGELFF. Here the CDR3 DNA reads TGTGCCAGCAGCTTGGGACAGGGGTCGGCCGGGGAGCTGTTTTTT.

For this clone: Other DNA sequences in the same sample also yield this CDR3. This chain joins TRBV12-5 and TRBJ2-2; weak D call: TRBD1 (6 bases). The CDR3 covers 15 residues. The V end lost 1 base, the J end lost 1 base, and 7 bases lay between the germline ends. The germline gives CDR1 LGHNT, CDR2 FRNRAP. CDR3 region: CASGLGTVNTGELFF. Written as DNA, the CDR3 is TGTGCTAGTGGTTTGGGGACAGTGAACACCGGGGAGCTGTTTTTT.

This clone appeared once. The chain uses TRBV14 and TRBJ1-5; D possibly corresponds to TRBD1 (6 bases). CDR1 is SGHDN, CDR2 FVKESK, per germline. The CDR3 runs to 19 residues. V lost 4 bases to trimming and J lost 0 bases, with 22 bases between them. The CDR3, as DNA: TGTGCCAGCAGCCCCCTCTCGGGTTTAAACAGGGATAGCAATCAGCCCCAGCATTTT. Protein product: CASSPLSGLNRDSNQPQHF.

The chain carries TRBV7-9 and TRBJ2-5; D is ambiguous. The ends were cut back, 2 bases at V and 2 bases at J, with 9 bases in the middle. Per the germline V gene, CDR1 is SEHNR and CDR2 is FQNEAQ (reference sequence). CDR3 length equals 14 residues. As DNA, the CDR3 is TGTGCCAGCAGCTTAAGAGGAACTCAAGAGACCCAGTACTTC. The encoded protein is CASSLRGTQETQYF.

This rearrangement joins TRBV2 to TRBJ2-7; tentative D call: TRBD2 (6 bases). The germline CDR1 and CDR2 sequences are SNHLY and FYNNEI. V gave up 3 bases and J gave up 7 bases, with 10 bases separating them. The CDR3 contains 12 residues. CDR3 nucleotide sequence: TGTGCCAGCAGTGACGCGGGATGGGAGCAGTACTTC. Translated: CASSDAGWEQYF.

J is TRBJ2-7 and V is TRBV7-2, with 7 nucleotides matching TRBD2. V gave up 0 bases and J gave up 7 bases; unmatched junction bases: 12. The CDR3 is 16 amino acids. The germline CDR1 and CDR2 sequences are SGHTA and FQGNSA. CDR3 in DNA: TGTGCCAGCAGCTTAGCACATGCGGGGGACTCGCGGGAGCAGTACTTC. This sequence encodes CASSLAHAGDSREQYF.

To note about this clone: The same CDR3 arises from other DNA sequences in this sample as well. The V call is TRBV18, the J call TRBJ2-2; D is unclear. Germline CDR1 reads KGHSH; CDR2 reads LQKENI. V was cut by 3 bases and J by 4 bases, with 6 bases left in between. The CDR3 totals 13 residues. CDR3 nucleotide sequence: TGTGCCAGCTCACCGGACGGCACCGGGGAGCTGTTTTTT. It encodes CASSPDGTGELFF.

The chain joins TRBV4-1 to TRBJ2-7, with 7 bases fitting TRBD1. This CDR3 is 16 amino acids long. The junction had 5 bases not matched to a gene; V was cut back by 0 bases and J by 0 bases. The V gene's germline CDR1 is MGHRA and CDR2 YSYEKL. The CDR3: CASSQEGRQGSYEQYF. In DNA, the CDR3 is TGCGCCAGCAGCCAAGAGGGTCGACAGGGCTCCTACGAGCAGTACTTC.

The CDR3 region has the DNA TGTGCCAGCAGAACAGGGGCAGGGAACGAGCAGTACTTC. Protein product: CASRTGAGNEQYF. This chain connects TRBV7-9 to TRBJ2-7, with 7 nucleotides matching TRBD1. The CDR3 covers 13 residues. Germline assignment: CDR1 SEHNR and CDR2 FQNEAQ (reference sequence). Trimming removed 6 bases from V and 5 bases from J; junction bases left unmatched: 7.

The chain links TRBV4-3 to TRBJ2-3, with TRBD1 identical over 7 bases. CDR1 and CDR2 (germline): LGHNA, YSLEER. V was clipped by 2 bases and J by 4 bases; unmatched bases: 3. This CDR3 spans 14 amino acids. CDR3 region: CASSQQGVADTQYF. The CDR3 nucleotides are TGCGCCAGCAGCCAACAGGGGGTGGCAGATACGCAGTATTTT.

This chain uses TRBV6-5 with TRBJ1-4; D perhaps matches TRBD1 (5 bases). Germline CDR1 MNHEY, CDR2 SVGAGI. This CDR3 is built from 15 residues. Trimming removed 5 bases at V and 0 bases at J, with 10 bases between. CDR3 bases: TGTGCCAGCAGTAATACAGGCCCAACTAATGAAAAACTGTTTTTT. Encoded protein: CASSNTGPTNEKLFF.

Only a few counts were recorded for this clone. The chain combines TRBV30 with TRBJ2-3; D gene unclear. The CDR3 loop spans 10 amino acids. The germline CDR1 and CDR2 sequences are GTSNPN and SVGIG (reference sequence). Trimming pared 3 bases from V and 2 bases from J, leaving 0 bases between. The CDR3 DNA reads TGTGCCTGGAGCACAGATACGCAGTATTTT. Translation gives CAWSTDTQYF.

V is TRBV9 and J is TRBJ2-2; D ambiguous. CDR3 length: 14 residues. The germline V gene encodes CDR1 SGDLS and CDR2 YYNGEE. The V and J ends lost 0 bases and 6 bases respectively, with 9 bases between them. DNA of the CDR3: TGTGCCAGCAGCGTAGGTACACTGGCCGGGGAGCTGTTTTTT. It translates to CASSVGTLAGELFF.

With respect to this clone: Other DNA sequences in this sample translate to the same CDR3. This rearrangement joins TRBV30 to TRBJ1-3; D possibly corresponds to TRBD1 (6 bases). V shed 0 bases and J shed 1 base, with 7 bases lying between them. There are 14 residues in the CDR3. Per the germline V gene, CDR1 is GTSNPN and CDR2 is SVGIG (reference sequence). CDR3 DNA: TGTGCCTGGAGTGTAGGGGGATCTGGAAACACCATATATTTT. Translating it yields CAWSVGGSGNTIYF.

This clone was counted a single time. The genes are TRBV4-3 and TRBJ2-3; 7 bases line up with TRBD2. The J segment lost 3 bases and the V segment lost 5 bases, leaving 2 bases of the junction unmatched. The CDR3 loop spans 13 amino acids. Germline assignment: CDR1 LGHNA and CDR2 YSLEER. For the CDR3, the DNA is TGCGCCAGCAGCGCGGGAGTGACAGATACGCAGTATTTT. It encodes CASSAGVTDTQYF.

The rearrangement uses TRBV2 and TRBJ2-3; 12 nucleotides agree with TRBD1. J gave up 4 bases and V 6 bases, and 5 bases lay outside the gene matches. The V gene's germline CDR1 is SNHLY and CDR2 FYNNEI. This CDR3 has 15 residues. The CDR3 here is CASRRDRGPADTQYF. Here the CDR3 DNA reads TGTGCCAGCAGGAGGGACAGGGGGCCCGCAGATACGCAGTATTTT.

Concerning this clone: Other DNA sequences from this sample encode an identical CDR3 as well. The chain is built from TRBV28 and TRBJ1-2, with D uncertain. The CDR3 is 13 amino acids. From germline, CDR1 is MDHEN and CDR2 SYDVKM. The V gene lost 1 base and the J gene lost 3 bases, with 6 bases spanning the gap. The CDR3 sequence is CASSLSRYYGYTF. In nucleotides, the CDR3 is TGTGCCAGCAGTTTATCCAGGTACTATGGCTACACCTTC.

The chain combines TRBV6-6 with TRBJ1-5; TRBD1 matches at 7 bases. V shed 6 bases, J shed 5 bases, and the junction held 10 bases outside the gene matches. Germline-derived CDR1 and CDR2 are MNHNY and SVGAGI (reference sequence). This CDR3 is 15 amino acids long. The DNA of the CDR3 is TGTGCCAGCAGGCCGGGACAGCTAAGGGATCAGCCCCAGCATTTT. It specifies CASRPGQLRDQPQHF.

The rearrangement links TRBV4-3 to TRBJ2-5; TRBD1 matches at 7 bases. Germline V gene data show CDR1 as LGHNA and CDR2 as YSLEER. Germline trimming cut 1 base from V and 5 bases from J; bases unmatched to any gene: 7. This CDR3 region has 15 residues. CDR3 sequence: CASSQVSGGWETQYF. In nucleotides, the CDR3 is TGCGCCAGCAGCCAAGTTTCAGGGGGTTGGGAGACCCAGTACTTC.

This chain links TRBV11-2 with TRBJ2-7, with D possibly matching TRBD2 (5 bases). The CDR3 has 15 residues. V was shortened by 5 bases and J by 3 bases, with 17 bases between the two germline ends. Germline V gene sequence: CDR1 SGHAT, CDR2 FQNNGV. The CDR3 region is CASSTPLTGFYEQYF. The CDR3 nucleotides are TGTGCCAGCAGCACTCCCTTGACGGGATTCTACGAGCAGTACTTC. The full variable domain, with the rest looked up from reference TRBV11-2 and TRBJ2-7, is EAGVAQSPRYKIIEKRQSVAFWCNPISGHATLYWYQQILGQGPKLLIQFQNNGVVDDSQLPKDRFSAERLKGVDSTLKIQPAKLEDSAVYLCASSTPLTGFYEQYFGPGTRLTVT.